Listed here are 7 T cell receptor beta chains from one sample, sequenced in a study of T cell responses to AZD1222 COVID-19 vaccine. The table came from immunoSEQ multiplex PCR; TCRdb's copy has only in-frame clones and leaves some out. This sample has some 150,000 clones; about 88% occur once, and the top ten carry under 2%. The sequences come from peripheral blood, collected on day 0 of AZD1222 vaccination. The receptors were sampled from an adult in good health.

V is TRBV28 and J is TRBJ2-3; D is unclear. CDR1 is MDHEN and CDR2 is SYDVKM in the germline V gene. This CDR3 is built from 12 residues. The V and J ends lost 6 bases and 4 bases respectively, with 8 bases between them. CDR3 residues: CASRRLPDTQYF. In nucleotides, the CDR3 is TGTGCCAGCAGGCGCCTCCCAGATACGCAGTATTTT.

The CDR3 DNA follows: TGTGCCTGGACGTGGACTAGCGCCTACAATGAGCAGTTCTTC. Translation: CAWTWTSAYNEQFF. The chain has TRBV30 and TRBJ2-1, with 9 bases identical to TRBD2. V shed 4 bases and J 2 bases; nucleotides not matched to a gene: 3. Germline CDR1 reads GTSNPN; CDR2 reads SVGIG (reference sequence). The CDR3 length is 14 residues.

The rearrangement uses TRBV30 and TRBJ2-4; 9 bases map to TRBD1. The V gene end was trimmed by 4 bases and the J gene end by 4 bases; junction bases not matched to a gene: 8. The CDR3 loop spans 15 amino acids. Germline V gene sequence: CDR1 GTSNPN, CDR2 SVGIG (reference sequence). The CDR3 spells CAWIEGGTGKNIQYF. The CDR3 coding sequence is TGTGCCTGGATTGAGGGCGGGACAGGGAAAAACATTCAGTACTTC.

V is TRBV5-6 and J is TRBJ2-3; 7 nucleotides match TRBD2. Germline-derived CDR1 and CDR2 are SGHDT and YYEEEE. The junction had 8 bases not matched to a gene; V was cut back by 4 bases and J by 3 bases. The CDR3 sequence is 15 residues long. The CDR3 nucleotides are TGTGCCAGCAGCCCGGGAGGAGTTGGGACAGATACGCAGTATTTT. It encodes CASSPGGVGTDTQYF.

This sequence joins TRBV5-6 and TRBJ1-3, with D uncertain. CDR3 length equals 12 residues. V was trimmed by 2 bases and J by 7 bases, leaving 7 bases between them. CDR1 and CDR2 (germline): SGHDT, YYEEEE. The CDR3 spells CASSFQLNTIYF. The CDR3 region has the DNA TGTGCCAGCAGCTTCCAACTGAACACCATATATTTT.

The chain joins TRBV6-5 to TRBJ2-5; 11 bases are a match to TRBD1. The ends lost 7 bases at V and 7 bases at J; junction bases unmatched: 5. The CDR3 is 13 amino acids. CDR1 and CDR2 (germline): MNHEY, SVGAGI. CDR3 nucleotides: TGTGCCAGCACCTCCGGGACAGGGGGGACCCAGTACTTC. It specifies CASTSGTGGTQYF.

This chain links TRBV6-5 with TRBJ2-7; 12 nucleotides agree with TRBD1. Germline lookup yields CDR1 MNHEY and CDR2 SVGAGI. This CDR3 is built from 14 residues. V shed 6 bases and J 4 bases; nucleotides not matched to a gene: 4. The CDR3 region has the DNA TGTGCCAGCAGACCGGGACAGGGGGCTTACGAGCAGTACTTC. Its translation: CASRPGQGAYEQYF.